This T cell receptor (beta chain) comes out of a study of shared clonotypes between healthy human individuals. The germline gives CDR1 SNHLY, CDR2 FYNNEI. Deletions cut 2 bases from V and 7 bases from J, with 6 bases between. The length of the CDR3 is 11 residues. Method: immunoSEQ multiplex PCR; TCRdb's copy keeps in-frame clones and lacks some. There are a few million clones in the sample; around 90% occur only once, and over 0.12% lies in the top ten. The chain carries TRBV2 and TRBJ2-7; D uncertain. Sequencing was carried out using naive CD4+ T cells sorted from blood. Regarding subset: CD45RA+ positively selected. The sequence derives from a man aged 18 to 30 in good health. The CDR3 spells CASSELSEQYF. CDR3 in DNA: TGTGCCAGCAGTGAATTGAGTGAGCAGTACTTC.